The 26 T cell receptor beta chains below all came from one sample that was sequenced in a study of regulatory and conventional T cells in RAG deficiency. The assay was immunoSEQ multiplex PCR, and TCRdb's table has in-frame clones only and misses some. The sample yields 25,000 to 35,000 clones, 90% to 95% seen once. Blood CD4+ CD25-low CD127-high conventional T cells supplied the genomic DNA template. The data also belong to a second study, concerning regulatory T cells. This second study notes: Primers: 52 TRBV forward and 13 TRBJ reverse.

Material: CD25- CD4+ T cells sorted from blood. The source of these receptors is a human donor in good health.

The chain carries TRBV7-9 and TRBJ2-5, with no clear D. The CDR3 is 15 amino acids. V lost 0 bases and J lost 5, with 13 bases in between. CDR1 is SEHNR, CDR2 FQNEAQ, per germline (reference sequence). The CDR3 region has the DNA TGTGCCAGCAGCTTAGCGCTCGAGGCTTTCGAGACCCAGTACTTC. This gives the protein CASSLALEAFETQYF.

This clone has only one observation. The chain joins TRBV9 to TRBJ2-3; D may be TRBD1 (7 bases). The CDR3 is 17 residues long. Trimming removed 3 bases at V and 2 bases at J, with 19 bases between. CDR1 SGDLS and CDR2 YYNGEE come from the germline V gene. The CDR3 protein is CASSAPGGDRITDTQYF. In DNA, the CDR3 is TGTGCCAGCAGCGCCCCCGGAGGGGACAGAATCACAGATACGCAGTATTTT.

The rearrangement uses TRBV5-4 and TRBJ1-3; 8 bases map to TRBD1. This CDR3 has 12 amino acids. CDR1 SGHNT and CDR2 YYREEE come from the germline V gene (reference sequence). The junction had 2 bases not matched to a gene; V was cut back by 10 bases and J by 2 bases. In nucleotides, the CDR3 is TGTGCCGTCAGGGGGCCTGGAAACACCATATATTTT. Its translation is CAVRGPGNTIYF.

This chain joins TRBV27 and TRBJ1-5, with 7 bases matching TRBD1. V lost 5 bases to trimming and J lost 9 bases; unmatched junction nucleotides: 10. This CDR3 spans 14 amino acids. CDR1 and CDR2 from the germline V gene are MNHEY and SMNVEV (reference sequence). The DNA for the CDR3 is TGTGCCAGCAGTAGCCGGGACAGCTCCTGGCCCCAGCATTTT. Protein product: CASSSRDSSWPQHF.

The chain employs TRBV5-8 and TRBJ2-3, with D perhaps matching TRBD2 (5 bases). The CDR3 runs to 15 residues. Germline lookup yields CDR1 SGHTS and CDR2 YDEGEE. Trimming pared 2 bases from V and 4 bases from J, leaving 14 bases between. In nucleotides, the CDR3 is TGTGCCAGCAGCTTCCAAGGGCTAGCCGCAGATACGCAGTATTTT. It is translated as CASSFQGLAADTQYF.

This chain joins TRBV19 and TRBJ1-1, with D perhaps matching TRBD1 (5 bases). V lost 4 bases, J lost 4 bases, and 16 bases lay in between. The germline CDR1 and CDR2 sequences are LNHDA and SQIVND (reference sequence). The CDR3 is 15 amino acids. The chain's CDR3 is CASSNGRIGGTEAFF. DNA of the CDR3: TGTGCCAGTAGTAACGGACGAATCGGGGGCACTGAAGCTTTCTTT.

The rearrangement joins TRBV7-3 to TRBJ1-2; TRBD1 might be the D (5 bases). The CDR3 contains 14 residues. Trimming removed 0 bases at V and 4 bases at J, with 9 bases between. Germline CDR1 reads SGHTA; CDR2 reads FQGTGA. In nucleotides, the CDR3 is TGTGCCAGCAGCTTAACGGGGGAGGGCTATGGCTACACCTTC. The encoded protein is CASSLTGEGYGYTF.

The CDR3 nucleotides read TGTGCCAGCTCACCCTTGCCCGGGACAGGGGACGAGACCCAGTACTTC. This codes for CASSPLPGTGDETQYF. This sequence joins TRBV18 and TRBJ2-5; 10 nucleotides line up with TRBD1. Germline V lookup: CDR1 KGHSH, CDR2 LQKENI. V shed 3 bases, J shed 5 bases, and the junction held 9 bases outside the gene matches. CDR3 length equals 16 residues.

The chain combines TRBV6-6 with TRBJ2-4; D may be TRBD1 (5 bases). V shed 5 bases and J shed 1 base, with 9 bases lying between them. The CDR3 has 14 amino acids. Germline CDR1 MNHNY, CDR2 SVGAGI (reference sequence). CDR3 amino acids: CASSPPGAKNIQYF. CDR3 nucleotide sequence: TGTGCCAGCAGTCCCCCAGGGGCCAAAAACATTCAGTACTTC.

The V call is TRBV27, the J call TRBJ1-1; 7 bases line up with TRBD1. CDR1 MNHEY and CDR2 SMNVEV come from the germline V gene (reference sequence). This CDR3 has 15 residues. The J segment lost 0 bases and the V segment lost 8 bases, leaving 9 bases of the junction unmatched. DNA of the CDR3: TGTGCCAGCGCGTTTGCAGGGGGGTTGAACACTGAAGCTTTCTTT. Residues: CASAFAGGLNTEAFF.

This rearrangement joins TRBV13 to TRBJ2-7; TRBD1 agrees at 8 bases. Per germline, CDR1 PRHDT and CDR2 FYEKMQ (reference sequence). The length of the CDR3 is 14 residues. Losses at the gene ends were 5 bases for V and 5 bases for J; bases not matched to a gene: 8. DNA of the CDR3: TGTGCCAGCAGCCGCTGGGACAGGTTACACGAGCAGTACTTC. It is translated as CASSRWDRLHEQYF.

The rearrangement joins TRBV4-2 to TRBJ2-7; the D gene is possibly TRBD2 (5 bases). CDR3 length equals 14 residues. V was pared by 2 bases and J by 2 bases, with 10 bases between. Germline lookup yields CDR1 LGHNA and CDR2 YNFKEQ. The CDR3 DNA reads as TGTGCCAGCAGCCAACAGGTGAGGGCCTACGAGCAGTACTTC. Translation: CASSQQVRAYEQYF.

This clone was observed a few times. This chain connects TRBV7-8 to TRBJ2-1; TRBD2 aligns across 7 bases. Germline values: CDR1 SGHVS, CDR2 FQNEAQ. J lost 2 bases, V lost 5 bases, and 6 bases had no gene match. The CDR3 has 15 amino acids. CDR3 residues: CASSLSGATYNEQFF. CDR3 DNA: TGTGCCAGCAGCCTAAGCGGGGCTACCTACAATGAGCAGTTCTTC.

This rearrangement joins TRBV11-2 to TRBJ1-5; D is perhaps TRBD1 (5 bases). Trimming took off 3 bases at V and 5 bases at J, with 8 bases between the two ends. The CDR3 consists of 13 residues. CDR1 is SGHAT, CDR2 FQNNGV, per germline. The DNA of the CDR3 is TGTGCCAGCAGCTTCCGGGACTATCAGCCCCAGCATTTT. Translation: CASSFRDYQPQHF.

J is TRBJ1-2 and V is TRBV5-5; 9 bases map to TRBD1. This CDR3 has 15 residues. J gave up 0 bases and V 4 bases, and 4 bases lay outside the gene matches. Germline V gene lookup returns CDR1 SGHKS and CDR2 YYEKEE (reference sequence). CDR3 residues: CASSQGQGSNYGYTF. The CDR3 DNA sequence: TGTGCCAGCAGCCAGGGACAGGGATCTAACTATGGCTACACCTTC.

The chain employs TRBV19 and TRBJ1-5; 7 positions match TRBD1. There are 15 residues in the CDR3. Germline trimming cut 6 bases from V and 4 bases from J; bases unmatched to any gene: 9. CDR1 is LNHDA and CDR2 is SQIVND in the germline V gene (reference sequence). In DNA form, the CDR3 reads TGTGCCAGTAGGACCCGGGACAGCCTTAATCAGCCCCAGCATTTT. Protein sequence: CASRTRDSLNQPQHF.

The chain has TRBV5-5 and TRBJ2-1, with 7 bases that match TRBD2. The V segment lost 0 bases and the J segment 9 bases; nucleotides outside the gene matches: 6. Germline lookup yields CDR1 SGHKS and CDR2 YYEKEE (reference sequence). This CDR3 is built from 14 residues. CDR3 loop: CASSLAGGSGEQFF. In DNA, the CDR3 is TGTGCCAGCAGCTTGGCCGGGGGGAGTGGTGAGCAGTTCTTC. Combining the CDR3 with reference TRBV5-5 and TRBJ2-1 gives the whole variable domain DAGVTQSPTHLIKTRGQQVTLRCSPISGHKSVSWYQQVLGQGPQFIFQYYEKEERGRGNFPDRFSARQFPNYSSELNVNALLLGDSALYLCASSLAGGSGEQFFGPGTRLTVL.

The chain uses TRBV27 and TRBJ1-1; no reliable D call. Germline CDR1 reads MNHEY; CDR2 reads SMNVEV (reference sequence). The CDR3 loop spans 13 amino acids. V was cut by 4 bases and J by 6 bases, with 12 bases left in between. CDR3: CASSSPGGAEAFF. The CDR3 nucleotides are TGTGCCAGCAGTTCACCGGGAGGTGCTGAAGCTTTCTTT.

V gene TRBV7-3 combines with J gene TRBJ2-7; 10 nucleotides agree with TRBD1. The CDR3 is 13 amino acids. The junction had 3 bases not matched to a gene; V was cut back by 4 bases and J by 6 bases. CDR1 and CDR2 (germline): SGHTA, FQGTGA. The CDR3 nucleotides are TGTGCCAGCAGCTCGGGACAGGGGAGCGAGCAGTACTTC. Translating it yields CASSSGQGSEQYF.

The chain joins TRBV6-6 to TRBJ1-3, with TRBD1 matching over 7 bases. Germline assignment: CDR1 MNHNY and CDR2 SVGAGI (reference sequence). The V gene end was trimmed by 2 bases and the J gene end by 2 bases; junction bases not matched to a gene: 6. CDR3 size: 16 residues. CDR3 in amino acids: CASSYQGQYPGNTIYF. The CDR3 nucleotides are TGTGCCAGCAGTTACCAGGGACAGTATCCTGGAAACACCATATATTTT.

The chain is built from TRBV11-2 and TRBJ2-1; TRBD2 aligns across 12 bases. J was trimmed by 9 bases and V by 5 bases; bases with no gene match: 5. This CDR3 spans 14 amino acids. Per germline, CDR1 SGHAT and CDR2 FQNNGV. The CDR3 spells CASSQGLAGGEQFF. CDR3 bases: TGTGCCAGCAGCCAGGGACTAGCGGGCGGTGAGCAGTTCTTC.

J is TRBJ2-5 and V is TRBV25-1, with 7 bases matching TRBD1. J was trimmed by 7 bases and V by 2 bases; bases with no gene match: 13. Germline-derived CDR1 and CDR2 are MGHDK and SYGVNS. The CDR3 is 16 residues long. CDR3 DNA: TGTGCCAGCAGTGAAATCATAGGGGGCCGAAGAGGGACCCAGTACTTC. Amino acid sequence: CASSEIIGGRRGTQYF.

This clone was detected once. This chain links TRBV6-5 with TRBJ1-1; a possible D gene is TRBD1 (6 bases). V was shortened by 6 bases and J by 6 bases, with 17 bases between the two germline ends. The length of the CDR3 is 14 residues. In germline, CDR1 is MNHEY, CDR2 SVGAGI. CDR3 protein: CASSRGRGGAEAFF. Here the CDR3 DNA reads TGTGCCAGCAGCCGGGGGAGGGGGGGCGCTGAAGCTTTCTTT.

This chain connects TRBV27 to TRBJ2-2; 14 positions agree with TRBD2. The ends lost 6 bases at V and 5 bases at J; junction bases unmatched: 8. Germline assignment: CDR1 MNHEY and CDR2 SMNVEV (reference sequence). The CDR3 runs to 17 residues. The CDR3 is CASSLGLAGDGTGELFF. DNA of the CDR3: TGTGCCAGCAGCTTGGGACTAGCGGGGGATGGGACCGGGGAGCTGTTTTTT.

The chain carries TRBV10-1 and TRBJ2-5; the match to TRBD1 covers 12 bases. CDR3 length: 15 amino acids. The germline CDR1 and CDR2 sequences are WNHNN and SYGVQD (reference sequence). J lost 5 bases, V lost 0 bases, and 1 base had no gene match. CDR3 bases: TGCGCCAGCAGTGAGTCCGGGACAGGGGGCGAGACCCAGTACTTC. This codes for CASSESGTGGETQYF.

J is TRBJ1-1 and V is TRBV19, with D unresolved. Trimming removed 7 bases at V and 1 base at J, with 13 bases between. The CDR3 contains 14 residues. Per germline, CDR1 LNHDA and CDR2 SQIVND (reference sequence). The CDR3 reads CASIGGGQNTEAFF. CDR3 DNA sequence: TGTGCCAGTATAGGAGGTGGGCAGAACACTGAAGCTTTCTTT.